These 21 T cell receptor beta chains originate from one sample sequenced in a study of blood T cell repertoires in COVID-19. Libraries were prepared by immunoSEQ multiplex PCR; TCRdb keeps only in-frame clonotypes and omits some of them. The table lists 200,000 to 250,000 clones, almost 85% of them singletons. Sample: PBMCs or T cells enriched from blood (not recorded which). These receptors all come from a woman aged 50 to 60 with acute COVID-19.

The V gene is TRBV5-6, the J gene TRBJ1-4, with TRBD1 matching over 11 bases. The CDR3 consists of 15 residues. The germline CDR1 and CDR2 sequences are SGHDT and YYEEEE. V lost 3 bases, J lost 8 bases, and 6 bases stayed unmatched. The CDR3 here is CASSSGQGAREKLFF. CDR3 sequence (DNA): TGTGCCAGCAGCTCCGGACAGGGGGCGAGGGAAAAACTGTTTTTT.

This chain uses TRBV7-2 with TRBJ2-2, with TRBD2 identical over 10 bases. The CDR3 contains 17 residues. Germline CDR1 is SGHTA and CDR2 is FQGNSA. V dropped 5 bases and J dropped 0; count of bases not matched to a gene: 6. The chain's CDR3 is CASSRDGLAANTGELFF. CDR3 bases: TGTGCCAGCAGCCGGGATGGACTAGCGGCGAACACCGGGGAGCTGTTTTTT.

This chain links TRBV7-3 with TRBJ2-5, with 7 bases that match TRBD1. Trimming removed 5 bases from V and 2 bases from J; junction bases left unmatched: 8. The CDR3 length is 15 residues. The V gene's germline CDR1 is SGHTA and CDR2 FQGTGA. In DNA form, the CDR3 reads TGTGCCAGCAGCCCTAGACAGGGCCGACAAGAGACCCAGTACTTC. Translation: CASSPRQGRQETQYF. Supplemented by reference TRBV7-3 and TRBJ2-5, the full variable domain reads GAGVSQTPSNKVTEKGKYVELRCDPISGHTALYWYRQSLGQGPEFLIYFQGTGAADDSGLPNDRFFAVRPEGSVSTLKIQRTERGDSAVYLCASSPRQGRQETQYFGPGTRLLVL.

This chain connects TRBV2 to TRBJ2-5; 7 nucleotides match TRBD1. The CDR3 covers 12 residues. The junction had 3 bases not matched to a gene; V was cut back by 6 bases and J by 5 bases. Per the germline V gene, CDR1 is SNHLY and CDR2 is FYNNEI. The CDR3 is CASSDRVETQYF. CDR3 coding DNA: TGTGCCAGCAGCGACAGGGTGGAGACCCAGTACTTC.

This chain links TRBV12-3 or TRBV12-4 with TRBJ1-2; TRBD1 is a possible D gene (5 bases). Trimming took 8 bases from V and 6 from J, leaving 16 bases between them. The CDR3 spans 13 residues. The CDR3 DNA is TGTGCCAGCCACATCGGGGGAGGGAATGGCTACACCTTC. Its protein product is CASHIGGGNGYTF.

This sequence joins TRBV9 and TRBJ1-2, with TRBD1 identical over 7 bases. CDR3 length: 14 residues. V gave up 6 bases and J gave up 5 bases; unmatched junction bases: 10. Germline V gene data show CDR1 as SGDLS and CDR2 as YYNGEE. The CDR3 loop reads CASTEEGAPYGYTF. The CDR3 DNA follows: TGTGCCAGCACTGAAGAGGGGGCCCCTTATGGCTACACCTTC.

The gene calls are TRBV7-2 and TRBJ1-3; no definite D call. The CDR3 consists of 17 residues. The V end lost 0 bases, the J end lost 2 bases, and 14 bases lay between the germline ends. Germline lookup yields CDR1 SGHTA and CDR2 FQGNSA. In DNA, the CDR3 is TGTGCCAGCAGCTTAGCGCGGTGGCGGGATACTGGAAACACCATATATTTT. It translates to CASSLARWRDTGNTIYF.

V gene TRBV19 combines with J gene TRBJ2-6; 7 nucleotides line up with TRBD1. J lost 0 bases, V lost 7 bases, and 6 bases had no gene match. The length of the CDR3 is 16 residues. Germline values: CDR1 LNHDA, CDR2 SQIVND (reference sequence). CDR3 region: CASNPGGSSGANVLTF. As DNA, the CDR3 is TGTGCCAGTAACCCAGGGGGTTCCTCTGGGGCCAACGTCCTGACTTTC.

V usage is TRBV30 and J usage is TRBJ2-7, with 8 bases fitting TRBD1. V trimming: 0 bases; J trimming: 3 bases; junction bases outside the gene matches: 4. Germline V lookup: CDR1 GTSNPN, CDR2 SVGIG (reference sequence). The CDR3 spans 14 residues. The CDR3 sequence is CAWSVQGTGYEQYF. Here the CDR3 DNA reads TGTGCCTGGAGTGTACAGGGGACAGGCTACGAGCAGTACTTC.

The genes are TRBV19 and TRBJ2-1; 13 nucleotides agree with TRBD2. CDR3 length equals 15 residues. Germline V gene lookup returns CDR1 LNHDA and CDR2 SQIVND (reference sequence). The V gene end was trimmed by 3 bases and the J gene end by 7 bases; junction bases not matched to a gene: 3. The CDR3 bases are TGTGCCAGTAGTATGACTAGCGGGGGGCGAAATGAGCAGTTCTTC. Protein: CASSMTSGGRNEQFF.

The V gene is TRBV18, the J gene TRBJ1-1; the D gene is possibly TRBD1 (6 bases). The ends were cut back, 1 base at V and 7 bases at J, with 25 bases in the middle. The germline gives CDR1 KGHSH, CDR2 LQKENI. The CDR3 length is 18 residues. As DNA, the CDR3 is TGTGCCAGCTCACCACGTCGCATCTCCCGGGACACGGACTTTGAAGCTTTCTTT. This sequence encodes CASSPRRISRDTDFEAFF.

The rearrangement joins TRBV15 to TRBJ1-4; D ambiguous. The CDR3 is 15 residues long. Germline V gene data show CDR1 as LNHNV and CDR2 as YYDKDF (reference sequence). V was pared by 0 bases and J by 0 bases, with 5 bases between. The chain's CDR3 is CATSRDLATNEKLFF. The DNA for the CDR3 is TGTGCCACCAGCAGAGATCTCGCAACTAATGAAAAACTGTTTTTT.

The rearrangement joins TRBV6-2 or TRBV6-3 to TRBJ2-1; 9 bases fit TRBD2. The germline V gene encodes CDR1 MNHEY and CDR2 SVGEGT. The CDR3 has 15 residues. V shed 5 bases and J 7 bases; nucleotides not matched to a gene: 9. The CDR3 DNA sequence: TGTGCCAGCAGTCCACCCGCGGGGGGGCTTAATGAGCAGTTCTTC. It yields the protein CASSPPAGGLNEQFF.

V usage is TRBV19 and J usage is TRBJ1-2, with D possibly matching TRBD1 (6 bases). Germline V gene lookup returns CDR1 LNHDA and CDR2 SQIVND (reference sequence). V was trimmed by 6 bases and J by 3 bases, leaving 23 bases between them. This CDR3 is 17 amino acids long. The CDR3 nucleotides are TGTGCCAGTAGAACAGGGTTCGGGGCTCCTTTTGACTATGGCTACACCTTC. It translates to CASRTGFGAPFDYGYTF.

The chain combines TRBV7-8 with TRBJ2-7; 9 positions match TRBD1. The germline gives CDR1 SGHVS, CDR2 FQNEAQ. The junction had 5 bases not matched to a gene; V was cut back by 5 bases and J by 3 bases. This CDR3 comprises 14 residues. CDR3 bases: TGTGCCAGCAGCGCGCCGGGACAGGGCTACGAGCAGTACTTC. This codes for CASSAPGQGYEQYF.

The V gene is TRBV18, the J gene TRBJ2-2, with D unclear. In germline, CDR1 is KGHSH, CDR2 LQKENI. Trimming shortened V by 1 base and J by 6 bases, and 6 bases separated the two germline ends. This CDR3 region has 13 residues. CDR3 in amino acids: CASSPQRAGELFF. For the CDR3, the DNA is TGTGCCAGCTCACCACAGAGAGCCGGGGAGCTGTTTTTT.

This chain connects TRBV4-3 to TRBJ1-2; TRBD1 aligns across 7 bases. V dropped 4 bases and J dropped 3; count of bases not matched to a gene: 11. Germline lookup yields CDR1 LGHNA and CDR2 YSLEER. The CDR3 runs to 16 residues. CDR3 nucleotide sequence: TGCGCCAGCAGCCCCCTTATACAGGGGAGCTACTATGGCTACACCTTC. It encodes CASSPLIQGSYYGYTF.

CDR3 DNA: TGTGCCAGCAGCCAGGGACTAGCGGGGGGCCAAGAGACCCAGTACTTC. Translation gives CASSQGLAGGQETQYF. The chain has TRBV7-9 and TRBJ2-5; TRBD2 agrees at 15 bases. Germline V gene sequence: CDR1 SEHNR, CDR2 FQNEAQ (reference sequence). The J segment lost 1 base and the V segment lost 5 bases, leaving 2 bases of the junction unmatched. The CDR3 sequence is 16 residues long.

This chain connects TRBV2 to TRBJ1-4; D call uncertain. The CDR3 length is 14 residues. Germline values: CDR1 SNHLY, CDR2 FYNNEI. Between the trimmed V and J ends, which lost 2 bases and 7 bases, there was a span of 11 bases. The CDR3 DNA is TGTGCCAGCAGTGAAATGCTGTCGGGTGAAAAACTGTTTTTT. It translates to CASSEMLSGEKLFF.

This clone came up once. The chain combines TRBV13 with TRBJ1-1; D perhaps matches TRBD1 (6 bases). CDR3 length equals 14 residues. V lost 0 bases and J 4 bases, leaving 9 bases between the germline ends. Germline V gene data show CDR1 as PRHDT and CDR2 as FYEKMQ (reference sequence). The CDR3 loop reads CASSLGARGTEAFF. CDR3 coding DNA: TGTGCCAGCAGCTTAGGGGCCAGGGGCACTGAAGCTTTCTTT.

The chain uses TRBV25-1 and TRBJ1-4, with TRBD1 matching over 11 bases. Trimming took 3 bases from V and 7 from J; bases not matched to a gene: 7. The CDR3 is 16 residues long. Germline lookup yields CDR1 MGHDK and CDR2 SYGVNS. This chain's CDR3 is CASSEGTGGFSEKLFF. The CDR3, as DNA: TGTGCCAGCAGTGAGGGGACAGGGGGTTTTTCTGAAAAACTGTTTTTT.